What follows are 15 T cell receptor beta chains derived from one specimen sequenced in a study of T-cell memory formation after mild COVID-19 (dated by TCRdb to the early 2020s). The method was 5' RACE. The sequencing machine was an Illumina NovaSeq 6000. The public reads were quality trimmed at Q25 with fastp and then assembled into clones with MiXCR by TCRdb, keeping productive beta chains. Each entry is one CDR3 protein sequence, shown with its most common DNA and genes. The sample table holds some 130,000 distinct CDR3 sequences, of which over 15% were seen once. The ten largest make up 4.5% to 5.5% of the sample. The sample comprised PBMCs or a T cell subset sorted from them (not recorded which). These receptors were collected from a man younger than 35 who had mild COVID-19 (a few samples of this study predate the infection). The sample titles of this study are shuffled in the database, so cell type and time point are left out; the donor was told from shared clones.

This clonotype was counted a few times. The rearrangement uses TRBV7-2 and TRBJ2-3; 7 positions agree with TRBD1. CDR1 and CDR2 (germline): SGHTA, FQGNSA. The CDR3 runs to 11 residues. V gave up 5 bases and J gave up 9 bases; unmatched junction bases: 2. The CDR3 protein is CASSRGRTQYF. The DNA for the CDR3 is TGTGCCAGCAGCAGGGGGCGGACGCAGTATTTT.

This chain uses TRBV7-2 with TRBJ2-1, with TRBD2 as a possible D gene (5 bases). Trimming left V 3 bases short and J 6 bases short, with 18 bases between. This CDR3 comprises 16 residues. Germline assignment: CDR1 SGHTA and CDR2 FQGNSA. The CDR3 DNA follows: TGTGCCAGCAGCTTGGTTTCGCGGGCCGGTTCCAATGAGCAGTTCTTC. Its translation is CASSLVSRAGSNEQFF.

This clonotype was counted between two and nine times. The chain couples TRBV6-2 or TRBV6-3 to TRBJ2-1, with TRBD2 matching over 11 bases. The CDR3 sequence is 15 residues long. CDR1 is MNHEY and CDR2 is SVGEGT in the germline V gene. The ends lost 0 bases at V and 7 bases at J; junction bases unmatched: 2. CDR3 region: CASSYSTSGVNEQFF. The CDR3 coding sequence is TGTGCCAGCAGTTACTCGACTAGCGGGGTAAATGAGCAGTTCTTC.

The CDR3 here is CSVRTGDEKLFF. In nucleotides, the CDR3 is TGCAGCGTCCGGACAGGAGATGAAAAACTGTTTTTT. The chain employs TRBV29-1 and TRBJ1-4, with 7 bases matching TRBD1. The CDR3 runs to 12 residues. Trimming removed 6 bases from V and 6 bases from J; junction bases left unmatched: 4. The germline V gene has CDR1 SQVTM and CDR2 ANQGSEA.

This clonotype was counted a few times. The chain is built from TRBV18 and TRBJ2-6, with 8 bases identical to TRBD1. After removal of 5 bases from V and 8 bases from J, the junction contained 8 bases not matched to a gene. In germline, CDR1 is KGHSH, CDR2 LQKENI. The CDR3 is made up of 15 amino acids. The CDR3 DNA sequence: TGTGCCAGCTCAGCGGGACAGGCAGGGCCCAACGTCCTGACTTTC. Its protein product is CASSAGQAGPNVLTF.

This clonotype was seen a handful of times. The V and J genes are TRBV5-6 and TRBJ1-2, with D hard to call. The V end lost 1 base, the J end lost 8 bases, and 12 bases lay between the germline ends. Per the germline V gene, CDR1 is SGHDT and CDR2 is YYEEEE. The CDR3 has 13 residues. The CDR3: CASSLISLKGYTF. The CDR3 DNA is TGTGCCAGCAGCTTGATATCCCTTAAAGGCTACACCTTC.

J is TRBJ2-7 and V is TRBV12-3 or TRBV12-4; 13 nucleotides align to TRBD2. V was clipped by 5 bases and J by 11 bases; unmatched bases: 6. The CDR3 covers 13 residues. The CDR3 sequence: CASSLGTSGEKYV. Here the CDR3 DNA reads TGTGCCAGCAGTCTTGGGACTAGCGGGGAGAAGTACGTC.

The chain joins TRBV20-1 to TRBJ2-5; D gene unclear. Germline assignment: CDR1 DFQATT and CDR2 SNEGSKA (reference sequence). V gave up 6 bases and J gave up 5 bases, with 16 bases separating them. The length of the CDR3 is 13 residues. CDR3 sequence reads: CSARAGNRETQYF. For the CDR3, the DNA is TGCAGTGCCCGGGCCGGAAATAGGGAGACCCAGTACTTC.

DNA for the CDR3: TGTGCCATCAGGGCGGGAGGCTACACCTTC. Amino acid sequence: CAIRAGGYTF. The J gene is TRBJ1-2, the V gene TRBV10-3; the D is unclear. This CDR3 comprises 10 residues. Trimming removed 6 bases at V and 8 bases at J, with 7 bases between. Germline V CDR1 and CDR2: ENHRY, SYGVKD.

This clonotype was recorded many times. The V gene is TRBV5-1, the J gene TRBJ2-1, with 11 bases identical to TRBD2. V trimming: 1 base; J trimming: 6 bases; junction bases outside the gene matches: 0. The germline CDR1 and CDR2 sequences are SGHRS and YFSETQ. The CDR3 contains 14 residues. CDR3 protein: CASSLTSGGNEQFF. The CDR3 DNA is TGCGCCAGCAGCTTGACTAGCGGGGGCAATGAGCAGTTCTTC. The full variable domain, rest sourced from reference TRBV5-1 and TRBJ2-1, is KAGVTQTPRYLIKTRGQQVTLSCSPISGHRSVSWYQQTPGQGLQFLFEYFSETQRNKGNFPGRFSGRQFSNSRSEMNVSTLELGDSALYLCASSLTSGGNEQFFGPGTRLTVL.

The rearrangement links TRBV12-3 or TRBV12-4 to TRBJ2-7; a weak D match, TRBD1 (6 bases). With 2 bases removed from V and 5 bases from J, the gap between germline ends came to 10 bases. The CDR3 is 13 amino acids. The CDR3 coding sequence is TGTGCCAGCAGTTTACAGGGGCTCCACGAGCAGTACTTC. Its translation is CASSLQGLHEQYF.

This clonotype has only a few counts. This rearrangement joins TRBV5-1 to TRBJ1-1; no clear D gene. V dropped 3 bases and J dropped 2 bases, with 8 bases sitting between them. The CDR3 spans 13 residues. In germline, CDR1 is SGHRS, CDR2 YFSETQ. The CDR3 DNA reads TGCGCCAGCAGCTGGGATTCTAACACTGAAGCTTTCTTT. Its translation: CASSWDSNTEAFF.

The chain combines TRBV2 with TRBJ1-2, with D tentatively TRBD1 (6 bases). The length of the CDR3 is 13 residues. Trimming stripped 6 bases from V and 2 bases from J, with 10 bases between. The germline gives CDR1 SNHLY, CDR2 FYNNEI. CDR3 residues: CASSTGYNYGYTF. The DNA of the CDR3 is TGTGCCAGCAGCACAGGGTACAACTATGGCTACACCTTC.

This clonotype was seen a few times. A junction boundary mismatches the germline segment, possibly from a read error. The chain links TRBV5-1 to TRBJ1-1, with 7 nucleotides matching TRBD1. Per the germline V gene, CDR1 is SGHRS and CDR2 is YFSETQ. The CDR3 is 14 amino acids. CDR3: CASSQGDRNSEAFF. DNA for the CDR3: TGCGCCAGCAGCCAAGGGGACAGAAACAGTGAAGCTTTCTTT.

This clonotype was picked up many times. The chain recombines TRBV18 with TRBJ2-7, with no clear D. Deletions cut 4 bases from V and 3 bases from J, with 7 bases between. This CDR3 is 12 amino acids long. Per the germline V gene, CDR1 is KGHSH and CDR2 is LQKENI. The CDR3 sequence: CASSQANYEQYF. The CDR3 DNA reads TGTGCCAGCTCACAGGCTAACTACGAGCAGTACTTC.